This entry lists 15 T cell receptor beta chains sequenced from one sample in a study of identical twins. TCRdb called the 5' RACE reads again in MiXCR, with one record for every CDR3 protein. This table has some 440,000 distinct CDR3 sequences, about 24% appearing once. This sample also appeared in a second study, on T cells expressing NK-cell markers.

The source material was CD4+ T cells sorted from blood. The receptors were sampled from a woman between 18 and 29 years old in good health.

This chain links TRBV5-1 with TRBJ2-2; no definite D call. Germline CDR1 and CDR2: SGHRS and YFSETQ. The CDR3 spans 14 residues. Trimming removed 7 bases from V and 5 bases from J, with 15 bases in between. Here the CDR3 reads CASGPRTETGELFF. As DNA, the CDR3 is TGCGCCAGCGGCCCCCGGACGGAAACCGGGGAGCTGTTTTTT.

The chain couples TRBV7-9 to TRBJ2-7; 7 nucleotides match TRBD1. V gave up 5 bases and J gave up 1 base; unmatched junction bases: 14. This CDR3 is 17 amino acids long. Germline V gene lookup returns CDR1 SEHNR and CDR2 FQNEAQ (reference sequence). The CDR3 DNA sequence: TGTGCCAGCAGCCCAAGGACAGGACGCCACAAGTCCTACGAGCAGTACTTC. Its protein product is CASSPRTGRHKSYEQYF.

Only a few counts were recorded for this clonotype. The rearrangement joins TRBV2 to TRBJ1-5, with TRBD1 matching over 9 bases. Germline lookup yields CDR1 SNHLY and CDR2 FYNNEI. V lost 5 bases, J lost 7 bases, and 6 bases stayed unmatched. This CDR3 contains 14 residues. The CDR3 DNA is TGTGCCAGCAGTCCCGGGACAGGGAGGCAGCCCCAGCATTTT. It yields the protein CASSPGTGRQPQHF.

The chain is built from TRBV20-1 and TRBJ2-5, with a possible D match to TRBD2 (6 bases). The V gene lost 6 bases and the J gene lost 2 bases, with 16 bases spanning the gap. The CDR3 covers 14 residues. The germline CDR1 and CDR2 sequences are DFQATT and SNEGSKA (reference sequence). The CDR3 coding sequence is TGCAGTGCGGACGGCGGGCGGGGACAAGAGACCCAGTACTTC. Residues: CSADGGRGQETQYF.

In its sample, this clonotype was seen a few times. This rearrangement joins TRBV20-1 to TRBJ2-4, with D tentatively TRBD2 (6 bases). The ends were cut back, 3 bases at V and 8 bases at J, with 14 bases in the middle. CDR1 is DFQATT, CDR2 SNEGSKA, per germline (reference sequence). The CDR3 length is 13 residues. The CDR3 spells CSARPVAVDIQYF. CDR3 bases: TGCAGTGCTAGGCCGGTAGCGGTGGACATTCAGTACTTC.

This clonotype was observed a handful of times. CDR3 sequence: CASRGGKETQYF. DNA of the CDR3: TGTGCCAGCCGGGGGGGGAAAGAGACCCAGTACTTC. V gene TRBV28 combines with J gene TRBJ2-5; 8 bases line up with TRBD2. The junction had 2 bases not matched to a gene; V was cut back by 8 bases and J by 3 bases. Germline V gives CDR1 MDHEN, CDR2 SYDVKM. The CDR3 covers 12 residues.

This chain joins TRBV27 and TRBJ2-1; no reliable D call. V lost 6 bases to trimming and J lost 10 bases, with 13 bases between them. CDR3 length: 12 residues. Germline V CDR1 and CDR2: MNHEY, SMNVEV (reference sequence). For the CDR3, the DNA is TGTGCCAGCAGCCGGAGACTTGGAGAGCAGTTCTTC. Translating it yields CASSRRLGEQFF.

This clonotype has ten or more counts. The V call is TRBV10-3, the J call TRBJ2-2; D is unclear. CDR1 is ENHRY and CDR2 is SYGVKD in the germline V gene. Trimming stripped 3 bases from V and 1 base from J, with 9 bases between. The CDR3 has 15 amino acids. The CDR3 nucleotides are TGTGCCATCAGTGACGGCAGTATGAACACCGGGGAGCTGTTTTTT. Residues: CAISDGSMNTGELFF.

Many counts were recorded for this clonotype. Here the CDR3 DNA reads TGTGCCACCGTGGGGGAAGATACGCAGTATTTT. Translated: CATVGEDTQYF. J is TRBJ2-3 and V is TRBV10-3; either TRBD1 or TRBD2 may supply D (5 bases each). CDR3 length: 11 amino acids. Germline assignment: CDR1 ENHRY and CDR2 SYGVKD. Trimming stripped 10 bases from V and 5 bases from J, with 10 bases between.

This clonotype was counted once. V is TRBV12-3 or TRBV12-4 and J is TRBJ2-7; TRBD2 aligns across 8 bases. The V segment lost 0 bases and the J segment 2 bases; nucleotides outside the gene matches: 6. This CDR3 comprises 16 residues. CDR3 sequence (DNA): TGTGCCAGCAGTTTAGCTGGCCAGCGGGGGACCTACGAGCAGTACTTC. This sequence encodes CASSLAGQRGTYEQYF.

This rearrangement joins TRBV5-1 to TRBJ2-5, with D possibly matching TRBD2 (5 bases). Trimming took 7 bases from V and 1 from J, leaving 14 bases between them. CDR1 is SGHRS, CDR2 YFSETQ, per germline. This CDR3 is 14 amino acids long. The CDR3 coding sequence is TGCGCCAGCGCGTACGCGGGTATCCAAGAGACCCAGTACTTC. It translates to CASAYAGIQETQYF.

V is TRBV3-1 and J is TRBJ2-3; D is undetermined. CDR3 length: 15 amino acids. Germline lookup yields CDR1 LGHDT and CDR2 YNNKEL (reference sequence). The V end was cut by 4 bases, the J end by 2 bases, with 13 bases between. The CDR3 region is CASSPGRGPTDTQYF. The CDR3 DNA sequence: TGTGCCAGCAGCCCGGGCCGCGGCCCCACAGATACGCAGTATTTT.

The chain employs TRBV27 and TRBJ2-1; maybe TRBD1 (5 bases). Germline V CDR1 and CDR2: MNHEY, SMNVEV (reference sequence). The CDR3 runs 17 residues. The ends were cut back, 5 bases at V and 1 base at J, with 18 bases in the middle. The CDR3 sequence: CASSPRPDRISYNEQFF. The CDR3 DNA reads TGTGCCAGCAGTCCAAGACCAGACAGAATATCCTACAATGAGCAGTTCTTC.

This clonotype has more than one count but fewer than ten. The chain uses TRBV20-1 and TRBJ2-7; D remains ambiguous. Trimming stripped 3 bases from V and 3 bases from J, with 9 bases between. CDR1 DFQATT and CDR2 SNEGSKA come from the germline V gene (reference sequence). This CDR3 has 12 amino acids. CDR3 sequence (DNA): TGCAGTGCTAGCTACCGGAACTACGAGCAGTACTTC. Translated: CSASYRNYEQYF.

V is TRBV6-5 and J is TRBJ1-1; possibly TRBD1 for D (5 bases). This CDR3 is 16 amino acids long. Per germline, CDR1 MNHEY and CDR2 SVGAGI. Trimming removed 2 bases at V and 5 bases at J, with 18 bases between. CDR3 coding DNA: TGTGCCAGCAGTTACGGGCAGGGATACATGCGGACTGAAGCTTTCTTT. It translates to CASSYGQGYMRTEAFF.